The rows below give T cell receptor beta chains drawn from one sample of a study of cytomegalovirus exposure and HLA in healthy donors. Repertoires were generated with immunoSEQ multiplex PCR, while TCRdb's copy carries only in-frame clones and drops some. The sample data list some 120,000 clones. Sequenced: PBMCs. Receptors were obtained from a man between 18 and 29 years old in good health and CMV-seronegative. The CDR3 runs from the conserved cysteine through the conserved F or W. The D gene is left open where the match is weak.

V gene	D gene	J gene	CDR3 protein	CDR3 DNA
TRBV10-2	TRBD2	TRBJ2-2	CASIEGLAGNTGELFF	TGCGCCAGCATAGAGGGACTAGCGGGAAACACCGGGGAGCTGTTTTTT
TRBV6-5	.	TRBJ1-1	CASAGLTEAFF	TGTGCCAGCGCCGGACTCACTGAAGCTTTCTTT
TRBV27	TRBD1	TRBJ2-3	CASSLFTPGQGSDTQYF	TGTGCCAGCAGTTTATTTACGCCGGGACAGGGGTCAGATACGCAGTATTTT
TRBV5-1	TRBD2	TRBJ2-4	CASSFRTSGIAKNIQYF	TGCGCCAGCAGCTTCAGGACTAGCGGGATAGCCAAAAACATTCAGTACTTC
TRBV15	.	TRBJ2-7	CATSNRRESYEQYF	TGTGCCACCAGCAACCGGAGGGAATCCTACGAGCAGTACTTC
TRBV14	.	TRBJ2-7	CASRGRFSYEQYF	TGTGCCAGCAGGGGCAGATTTTCCTACGAGCAGTACTTC
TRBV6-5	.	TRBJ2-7	CASYSPGRDAGEQYF	TGTGCCAGCTACAGTCCGGGGCGGGATGCGGGCGAGCAGTACTTC
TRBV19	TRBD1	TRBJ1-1	CASRGPLSSTEAFF	TGTGCCAGCAGGGGGCCCTTGTCCAGCACTGAAGCTTTCTTT
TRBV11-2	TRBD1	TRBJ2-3	CASSPRTGKGTDTQYF	TGTGCCAGCAGCCCGCGGACAGGGAAGGGTACAGATACGCAGTATTTT
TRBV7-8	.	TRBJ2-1	CASSYDYNYNEQFF	TGTGCCAGCAGCTATGACTATAACTACAATGAGCAGTTCTTC
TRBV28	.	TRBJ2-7	CASSRTGPPWEQYF	TGTGCCAGCAGTCGTACAGGACCTCCCTGGGAGCAGTACTTC
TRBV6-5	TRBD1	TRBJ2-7	CASRDRPYEQYF	TGTGCCAGTCGGGACAGGCCCTACGAGCAGTACTTC
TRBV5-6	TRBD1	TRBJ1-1	CASSLPGQGITEAFF	TGTGCCAGCAGCTTGCCGGGACAGGGAATCACTGAAGCTTTCTTT
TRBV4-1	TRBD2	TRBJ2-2	CASSQVPSGDGELFF	TGCGCCAGCAGCCAAGTCCCTAGCGGAGACGGGGAGCTGTTTTTT
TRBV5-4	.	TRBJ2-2	CASSSASQVSTGELFF	TGTGCCAGCAGCTCGGCGTCGCAGGTGTCCACCGGGGAGCTGTTTTTT
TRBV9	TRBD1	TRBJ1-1	CASSHWTGTGTEAFF	TGTGCCAGCAGCCACTGGACAGGGACGGGGACTGAAGCTTTCTTT
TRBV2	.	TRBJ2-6	CASNGDGANVLTF	TGTGCCAGCAACGGTGATGGGGCCAACGTCCTGACTTTC
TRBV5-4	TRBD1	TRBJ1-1	CASSLRGGAGGATEAFF	TGTGCCAGCAGCTTGAGGGGGGGGGCAGGGGGCGCAACTGAAGCTTTCTTT